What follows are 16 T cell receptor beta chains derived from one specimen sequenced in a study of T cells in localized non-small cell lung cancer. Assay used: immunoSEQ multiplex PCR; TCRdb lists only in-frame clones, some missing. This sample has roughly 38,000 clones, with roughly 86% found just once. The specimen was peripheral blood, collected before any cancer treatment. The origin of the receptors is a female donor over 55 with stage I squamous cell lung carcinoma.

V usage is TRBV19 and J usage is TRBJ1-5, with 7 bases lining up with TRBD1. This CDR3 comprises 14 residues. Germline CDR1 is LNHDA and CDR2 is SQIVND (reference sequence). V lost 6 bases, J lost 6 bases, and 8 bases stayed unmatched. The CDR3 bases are TGTGCCAGTAGAAGGGACAGACAAACTCAGCCCCAGCATTTT. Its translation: CASRRDRQTQPQHF.

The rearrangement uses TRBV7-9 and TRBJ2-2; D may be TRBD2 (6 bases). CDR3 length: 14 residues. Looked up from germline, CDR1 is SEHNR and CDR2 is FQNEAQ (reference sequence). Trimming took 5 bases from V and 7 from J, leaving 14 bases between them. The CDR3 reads CASSPSLAFGELFF. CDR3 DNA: TGTGCCAGCAGCCCTTCCCTAGCGTTCGGGGAGCTGTTTTTT.

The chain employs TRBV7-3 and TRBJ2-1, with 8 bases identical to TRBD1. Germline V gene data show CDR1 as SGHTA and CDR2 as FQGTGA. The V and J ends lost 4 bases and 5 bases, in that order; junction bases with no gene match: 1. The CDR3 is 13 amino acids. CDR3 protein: CASSSDRDNEQFF. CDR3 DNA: TGTGCCAGCAGCTCGGACAGGGACAATGAGCAGTTCTTC.

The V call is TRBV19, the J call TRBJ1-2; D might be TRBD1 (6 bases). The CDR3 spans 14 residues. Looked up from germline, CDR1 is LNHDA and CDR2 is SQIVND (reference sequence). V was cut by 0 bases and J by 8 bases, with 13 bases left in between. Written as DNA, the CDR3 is TGTGCCAGTAGTATAGATCTGAGGGGGAAAGGCTACACCTTC. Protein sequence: CASSIDLRGKGYTF. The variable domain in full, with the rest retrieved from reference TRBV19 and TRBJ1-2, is DGGITQSPKYLFRKEGQNVTLSCEQNLNHDAMYWYRQDPGQGLRLIYYSQIVNDFQKGDIAEGYSVSREKKESFPLTVTSAQKNPTAFYLCASSIDLRGKGYTFGSGTRLTVV.

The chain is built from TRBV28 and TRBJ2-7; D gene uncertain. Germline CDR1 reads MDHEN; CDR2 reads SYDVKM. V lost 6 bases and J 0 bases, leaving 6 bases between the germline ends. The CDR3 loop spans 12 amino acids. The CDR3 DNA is TGTGCCAGCAGCTCTAGCTCCTACGAGCAGTACTTC. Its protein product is CASSSSSYEQYF. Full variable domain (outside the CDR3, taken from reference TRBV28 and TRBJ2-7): DVKVTQSSRYLVKRTGEKVFLECVQDMDHENMFWYRQDPGLGLRLIYFSYDVKMKEKGDIPEGYSVSREKKERFSLILESASTNQTSMYLCASSSSSYEQYFGPGTRLTVT.

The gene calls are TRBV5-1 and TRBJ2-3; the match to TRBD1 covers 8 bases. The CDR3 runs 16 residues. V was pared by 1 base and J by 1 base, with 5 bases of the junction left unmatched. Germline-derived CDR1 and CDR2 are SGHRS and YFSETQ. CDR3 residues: CASSLYQGAGTDTQYF. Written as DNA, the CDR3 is TGCGCCAGCAGCTTGTATCAGGGGGCCGGCACAGATACGCAGTATTTT.

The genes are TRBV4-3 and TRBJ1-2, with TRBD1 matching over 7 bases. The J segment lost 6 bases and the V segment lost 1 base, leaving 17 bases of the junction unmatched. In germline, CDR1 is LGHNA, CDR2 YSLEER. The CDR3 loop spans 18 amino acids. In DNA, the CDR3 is TGCGCCAGCAGCCAAGCCCCCCGACAGGGCAGGGTGAGGAATGGCTACACCTTC. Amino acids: CASSQAPRQGRVRNGYTF.

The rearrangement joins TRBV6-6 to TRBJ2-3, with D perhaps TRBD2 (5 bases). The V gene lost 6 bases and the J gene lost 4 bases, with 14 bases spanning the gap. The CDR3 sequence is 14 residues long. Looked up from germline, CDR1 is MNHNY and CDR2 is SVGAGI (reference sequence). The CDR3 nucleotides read TGTGCCAGCAGGAAACTAGATTTAGCAGATACGCAGTATTTT. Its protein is CASRKLDLADTQYF.

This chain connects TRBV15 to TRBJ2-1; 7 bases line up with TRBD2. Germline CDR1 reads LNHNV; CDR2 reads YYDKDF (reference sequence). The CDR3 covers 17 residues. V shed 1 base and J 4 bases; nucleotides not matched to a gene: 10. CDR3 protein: CATSRGALRGKYNEQFF. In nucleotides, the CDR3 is TGTGCCACCAGCAGAGGGGCATTGCGGGGGAAATACAATGAGCAGTTCTTC.

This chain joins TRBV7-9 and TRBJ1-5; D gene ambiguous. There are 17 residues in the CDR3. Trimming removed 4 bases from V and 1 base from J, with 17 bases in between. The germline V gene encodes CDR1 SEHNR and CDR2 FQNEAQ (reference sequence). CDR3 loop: CASSYDLGSASNQPQHF. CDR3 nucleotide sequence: TGTGCCAGCAGCTACGACCTAGGGTCGGCGAGCAATCAGCCCCAGCATTTT.

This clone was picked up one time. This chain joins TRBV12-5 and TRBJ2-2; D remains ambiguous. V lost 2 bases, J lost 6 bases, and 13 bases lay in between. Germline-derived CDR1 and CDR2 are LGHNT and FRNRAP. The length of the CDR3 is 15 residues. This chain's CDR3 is CASGLLVVTAGELFF. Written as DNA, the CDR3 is TGTGCTAGTGGTTTGTTGGTAGTCACGGCCGGGGAGCTGTTTTTT.

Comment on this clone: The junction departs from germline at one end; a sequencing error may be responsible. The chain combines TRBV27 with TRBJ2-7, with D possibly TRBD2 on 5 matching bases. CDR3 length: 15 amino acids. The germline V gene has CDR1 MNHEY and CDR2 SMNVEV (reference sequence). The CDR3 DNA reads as TGTGCCAGCAGTCTATCGCCTGGGAGCTCCTACGAGCAGTACTTC. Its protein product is CASSLSPGSSYEQYF.

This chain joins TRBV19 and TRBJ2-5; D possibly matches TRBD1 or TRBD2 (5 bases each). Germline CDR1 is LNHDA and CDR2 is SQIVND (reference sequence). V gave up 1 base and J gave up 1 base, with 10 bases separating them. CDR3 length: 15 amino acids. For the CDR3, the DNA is TGTGCCAGTAGTATAGGGGGGACCTCCCAAGAGACCCAGTACTTC. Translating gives CASSIGGTSQETQYF.

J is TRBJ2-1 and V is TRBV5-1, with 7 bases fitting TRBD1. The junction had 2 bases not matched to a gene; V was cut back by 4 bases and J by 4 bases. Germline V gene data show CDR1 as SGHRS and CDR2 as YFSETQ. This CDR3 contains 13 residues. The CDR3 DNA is TGCGCCAGCAGCGGGGACAGTTACAATGAGCAGTTCTTC. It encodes CASSGDSYNEQFF.

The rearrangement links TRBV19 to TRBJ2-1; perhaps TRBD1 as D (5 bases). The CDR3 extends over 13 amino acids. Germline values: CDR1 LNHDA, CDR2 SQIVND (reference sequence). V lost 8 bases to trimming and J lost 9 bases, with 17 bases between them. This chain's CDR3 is CASSQGHRFEQFF. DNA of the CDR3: TGTGCCAGTTCGCAAGGACACCGGTTTGAGCAGTTCTTC.

The chain's CDR3 is CASSASRGILGGYTF. Written as DNA, the CDR3 is TGTGCCAGCAGCGCCTCCCGGGGGATCTTAGGCGGCTACACCTTC. V gene TRBV21-1 combines with J gene TRBJ1-2. TRBV21-1 is marked as a pseudogene. The CDR3 has 15 amino acids.